This T cell receptor beta chain was observed in a study of blood T cell repertoires in COVID-19. Overall study context: The United States, Italy and Spain provided the acute and convalescent COVID-19 samples. T cells, B-cell-depleted T cells, or PBMCs provided the cDNA or gDNA that served as material.

Germline lookup yields CDR1 MNHNS and CDR2 SASEGT. Losses at the gene ends were 2 bases for V and 0 bases for J; bases not matched to a gene: 2. This CDR3 has 15 amino acids. Authors' methods: From reference gene primer amplification, estimates of nucleated cell counts were derived. TCRdb keeps only in-frame clones here, not all; method: immunoSEQ multiplex PCR. The V and J calls and the clone size are those of that table, but D and trimming were determined from the DNA. The sample contains 59,000 or so clones, about 81% of which appear only once. The sequence derives from a human donor in a cohort sampled during active COVID-19. The V and J genes are TRBV6-1 and TRBJ2-7, with TRBD2 matching 9 bases. Sequences were obtained from peripheral blood. This CDR3 reads CASSEKRGVSYEQYV. CDR3 nucleotide sequence: TGTGCCAGCAGTGAAAAGCGGGGGGTCTCCTACGAGCAGTACGTC.